Below, one T cell receptor (beta chain) is given with its context. Authors' analysis steps: Reference gene primers were amplified, and this amplification served to estimate nucleated cell counts. Profiling relied on immunoSEQ multiplex PCR, and the TCRdb table lists in-frame clones only, not all of them. The V and J calls and clone size were taken over from that table, and D and trimming were inferred from the DNA. The profile shows about 120,000 clones, under 90% of them singletons. These data belong to a study of blood T cell repertoires in COVID-19. Study overall: Italy, Spain and the United States were the sources of the convalescent and acute COVID-19 samples. Sample material is recorded as cDNA or gDNA derived from T cells, B-cell-depleted T cells, or PBMCs.

V was trimmed by 1 base and J by 6 bases, leaving 9 bases between them. CDR3 length: 13 amino acids. Germline V gene lookup returns CDR1 SGHDN and CDR2 FVKESK. Sample: peripheral blood. The clonotype originates from a man between 60 and 75 years old with acute or convalescent COVID-19. This chain links TRBV14 with TRBJ1-1; the D gene is possibly TRBD1 (5 bases). As DNA, the CDR3 is TGTGCCAGCAGCCAAGTTCGGGGGGCTGAAGCTTTCTTT. It codes for CASSQVRGAEAFF.